Below, 26 T cell receptor beta chains from the same sample are listed, as sequenced in a study of blood T cell repertoires in COVID-19. The table came from immunoSEQ multiplex PCR; TCRdb's copy has only in-frame clones and leaves some out. The data show more than 45,000 clones, around 87% seen once. Sequenced: peripheral blood. The receptor set was obtained from a woman older than 75 with COVID-19, enrolled during active disease.

V and J are TRBV2 and TRBJ1-5; tentative D call: TRBD1 (5 bases). The CDR3 extends over 13 amino acids. Trimming took 6 bases from V and 5 from J, leaving 11 bases between them. Germline assignment: CDR1 SNHLY and CDR2 FYNNEI. CDR3 protein: CASRQAVYQPQHF. CDR3 bases: TGTGCCAGCAGACAGGCGGTTTATCAGCCCCAGCATTTT.

The V gene is TRBV9, the J gene TRBJ2-1; tentatively, D is TRBD1 (5 bases). Germline-derived CDR1 and CDR2 are SGDLS and YYNGEE. The CDR3 runs 12 residues. Trimming cost V 3 bases and J 15 bases, with 16 bases left between them. The CDR3 DNA is TGTGCCAGCAGCGCCAGGGATCGAAAACCGTTCTTC. Protein product: CASSARDRKPFF.

This rearrangement joins TRBV14 to TRBJ1-6; D not certain. CDR1 SGHDN and CDR2 FVKESK come from the germline V gene. Trimming removed 0 bases at V and 14 bases at J, with 11 bases between. CDR3 length: 13 residues. The CDR3 loop is CASSQDGVGTLHF. The DNA of the CDR3 is TGTGCCAGCAGCCAAGACGGGGTCGGGACCCTCCACTTT. The complete variable domain, with remaining parts taken from reference TRBV14 and TRBJ1-6, reads EAGVTQFPSHSVIEKGQTVTLRCDPISGHDNLYWYRRVMGKEIKFLLHFVKESKQDESGMPNNRFLAERTGGTYSTLKVQPAELEDSGVYFCASSQDGVGTLHFGNGTRLTVT.

The CDR3 protein is CASGLAGNTEAFF. CDR3 coding DNA: TGTGCTAGTGGTTTGGCAGGGAACACTGAAGCTTTCTTT. The chain recombines TRBV12-5 with TRBJ1-1; no definite D call. CDR1 LGHNT and CDR2 FRNRAP come from the germline V gene. This CDR3 has 13 amino acids. Trimming removed 1 base from V and 1 base from J, with 4 bases in between.

The chain couples TRBV15 to TRBJ2-7, with D tentatively TRBD2 (6 bases). Germline V lookup: CDR1 LNHNV, CDR2 YYDKDF (reference sequence). This CDR3 is built from 14 residues. V was pared by 0 bases and J by 4 bases, with 10 bases between. The chain's CDR3 is CATSRDRGIYEQYF. Here the CDR3 DNA reads TGTGCCACCAGCAGAGATCGGGGGATTTACGAGCAGTACTTC.

The gene calls are TRBV20-1 and TRBJ2-5, with TRBD2 matching 7 bases. The CDR3 runs 12 residues. Germline CDR1 DFQATT, CDR2 SNEGSKA (reference sequence). Trimming cost V 3 bases and J 5 bases; bases outside gene matches: 3. Written as DNA, the CDR3 is TGCAGTGCTAGTCCCGGGGGGGAGACCCAGTACTTC. Amino acids: CSASPGGETQYF.

This rearrangement joins TRBV30 to TRBJ2-7; D may be TRBD1 (6 bases). Trimming pared 2 bases from V and 2 bases from J, leaving 16 bases between. This CDR3 has 15 residues. Looked up from germline, CDR1 is GTSNPN and CDR2 is SVGIG (reference sequence). The CDR3 bases are TGTGCCTGGAGTCGTGGGGGCCCTATAACCTACGAGCAGTACTTC. Residues: CAWSRGGPITYEQYF.

This clone has more than one count but fewer than ten. The chain combines TRBV2 with TRBJ2-7, with D unresolved. The CDR3 consists of 11 residues. Per germline, CDR1 SNHLY and CDR2 FYNNEI. The V and J ends lost 6 bases and 3 bases respectively, with 6 bases between them. CDR3 in DNA: TGTGCCAGCAGCCCAATCTACGAGCAGTACTTC. It is translated as CASSPIYEQYF.

The V and J genes are TRBV10-3 and TRBJ2-3, with D tentatively TRBD1 (6 bases). The germline V gene encodes CDR1 ENHRY and CDR2 SYGVKD. The germline V and J ends were trimmed by 4 bases and 6 bases, with 14 bases remaining between them. This CDR3 has 14 residues. Written as DNA, the CDR3 is TGTGCCATCAGTGTAAACAGGGCAGGGGATACGCAGTATTTT. As protein: CAISVNRAGDTQYF.

The chain has TRBV29-1 and TRBJ2-7; TRBD2 is a possible D gene (7 bases). The germline gives CDR1 SQVTM, CDR2 ANQGSEA. Trimming shortened V by 4 bases and J by 3 bases, and 16 bases separated the two germline ends. The length of the CDR3 is 14 residues. CDR3 sequence: CSVGGGGRNYEQYF. CDR3 sequence (DNA): TGCAGCGTTGGGGGGGGCGGACGGAACTACGAGCAGTACTTC.

The chain recombines TRBV19 with TRBJ2-1; D is possibly TRBD2 (6 bases). Germline CDR1 is LNHDA and CDR2 is SQIVND (reference sequence). Deletions cut 4 bases from V and 4 bases from J, with 17 bases between. The CDR3 contains 16 residues. For the CDR3, the DNA is TGTGCCAGTAGTACGACTAAGAGCGGGTATTACAATGAGCAGTTCTTC. This codes for CASSTTKSGYYNEQFF.

This chain connects TRBV5-1 to TRBJ2-7; D gene unclear. The ends were cut back, 5 bases at V and 3 bases at J, with 18 bases in the middle. This CDR3 comprises 15 residues. CDR1 and CDR2 from the germline V gene are SGHRS and YFSETQ. The CDR3 loop is CASRSDWVGYYEQYF. For the CDR3, the DNA is TGCGCCAGCAGAAGCGATTGGGTAGGTTACTACGAGCAGTACTTC. The variable domain in full, completed from reference TRBV5-1 and TRBJ2-7, reads KAGVTQTPRYLIKTRGQQVTLSCSPISGHRSVSWYQQTPGQGLQFLFEYFSETQRNKGNFPGRFSGRQFSNSRSEMNVSTLELGDSALYLCASRSDWVGYYEQYFGPGTRLTVT.

This clone has more than one count but fewer than ten. The chain uses TRBV9 and TRBJ1-1; D is perhaps TRBD1 (6 bases). Germline-derived CDR1 and CDR2 are SGDLS and YYNGEE. The CDR3 spans 15 residues. V was cut by 0 bases and J by 5 bases, with 14 bases left in between. The CDR3 region has the DNA TGTGCCAGCAGCGTAGCTGGCAGGGGAGCGACTGAAGCTTTCTTT. This codes for CASSVAGRGATEAFF.

This chain connects TRBV6-2 or TRBV6-3 to TRBJ2-4, with 7 bases matching TRBD2. V dropped 2 bases and J dropped 0; count of bases not matched to a gene: 1. Looked up from germline, CDR1 is MNHEY and CDR2 is SVGEGT. The CDR3 contains 15 residues. The CDR3 DNA follows: TGTGCCAGCAGTTACAGCGGGGTAGCCAAAAACATTCAGTACTTC. It codes for CASSYSGVAKNIQYF.

V gene TRBV12-3 or TRBV12-4 combines with J gene TRBJ2-1, with D possibly matching TRBD2 (6 bases). Trimming left V 4 bases short and J 10 bases short, with 11 bases between. The CDR3 contains 12 residues. CDR3 amino acids: CASSSSGREQFF. CDR3 nucleotide sequence: TGTGCCAGCAGTTCGAGCGGGCGAGAGCAGTTCTTC.

The chain couples TRBV9 to TRBJ2-5; 7 bases map to TRBD1. The germline V gene encodes CDR1 SGDLS and CDR2 YYNGEE. The CDR3 loop spans 16 amino acids. V shed 5 bases, J shed 4 bases, and the junction held 14 bases outside the gene matches. The CDR3 protein is CASSSDLGGYGETQYF. In nucleotides, the CDR3 is TGTGCCAGCAGTTCCGACTTAGGGGGCTATGGAGAGACCCAGTACTTC. The full variable domain, its missing parts supplied by reference TRBV9 and TRBJ2-5, is DSGVTQTPKHLITATGQRVTLRCSPRSGDLSVYWYQQSLDQGLQFLIQYYNGEERAKGNILERFSAQQFPDLHSELNLSSLELGDSALYFCASSSDLGGYGETQYFGPGTRLLVL.

This sequence joins TRBV6-2 or TRBV6-3 and TRBJ2-2; D gene unclear. Germline CDR1 MNHEY, CDR2 SVGEGT. This CDR3 has 15 amino acids. V was trimmed by 1 base and J by 0 bases, leaving 6 bases between them. DNA for the CDR3: TGTGCCAGCAGTTACTGGCGGACGAACACCGGGGAGCTGTTTTTT. As protein: CASSYWRTNTGELFF.

The CDR3 bases are TGTGCCAGCAGCTTAGTACCCCGGTTGACAAACCAAGAGACCCAGTACTTC. This sequence encodes CASSLVPRLTNQETQYF. The chain combines TRBV7-6 with TRBJ2-5; D gene ambiguous. Germline CDR1 SGHVS, CDR2 FNYEAQ. This CDR3 comprises 17 residues. Trimming removed 1 base at V and 0 bases at J, with 15 bases between.

The CDR3 nucleotides are TGTGCCAGCAGCCACCGCCCCGGGGGATCCCTCTCTGGGGCCAACGTCCTGACTTTC. Translated, it gives CASSHRPGGSLSGANVLTF. The genes are TRBV3-1 (or the pseudogene TRBV3-2) and TRBJ2-6, with D perhaps TRBD2 (6 bases). Germline V gives CDR1 LGHDT, CDR2 YNNKEL (reference sequence). V gave up 3 bases and J gave up 0 bases, with 18 bases separating them. This CDR3 has 19 residues.

The chain joins TRBV21-1 to TRBJ2-1; TRBD1 is the table's D call and was not checked against the DNA. TRBV21-1 is tagged as a pseudogene. The CDR3 extends over 16 amino acids. In DNA form, the CDR3 reads TGTGCCAGCAGCAGGACCCGCGACAGGACTTACAATGAGCAGTTCTTC. It specifies CASSRTRDRTYNEQFF.

The V call is TRBV3-1 (or the pseudogene TRBV3-2), the J call TRBJ2-2; D gene uncertain. The CDR3 has 15 residues. V was pared by 3 bases and J by 1 base, with 9 bases between. CDR1 and CDR2 (germline): LGHDT, YNNKEL (reference sequence). As DNA, the CDR3 is TGTGCCAGCAGCCATAAACGACAGAACACCGGGGAGCTGTTTTTT. It specifies CASSHKRQNTGELFF.

The chain joins TRBV19 to TRBJ1-1; D perhaps matches TRBD1 (5 bases). V lost 5 bases and J 3 bases, leaving 16 bases between the germline ends. CDR1 and CDR2 (germline): LNHDA, SQIVND (reference sequence). The CDR3 has 15 amino acids. The CDR3 coding sequence is TGTGCCAGTAGTCTAGGGACTGTTTTGGACACTGAAGCTTTCTTT. Encoded protein: CASSLGTVLDTEAFF.

In this sample, this clone turned up a few times. The CDR3 is CASSRGQANQPQHF. The DNA for the CDR3 is TGTGCCAGCAGCAGAGGACAGGCCAATCAGCCCCAGCATTTT. The rearrangement uses TRBV6-5 and TRBJ1-5; 7 nucleotides align to TRBD1. The V gene end was trimmed by 6 bases and the J gene end by 3 bases; junction bases not matched to a gene: 5. CDR1 MNHEY and CDR2 SVGAGI come from the germline V gene. The CDR3 extends over 14 amino acids.

The V call is TRBV7-9, the J call TRBJ1-2; tentatively, D is TRBD1 (6 bases). Trimming took 5 bases from V and 4 from J, leaving 11 bases between them. Germline CDR1 reads SEHNR; CDR2 reads FQNEAQ (reference sequence). This CDR3 has 13 residues. The CDR3 loop reads CASSRRGFYGYTF. The CDR3 nucleotides are TGTGCCAGCAGCCGCAGGGGTTTCTATGGCTACACCTTC.

By sample share, this clone is medium-sized. The chain is built from TRBV12-3 or TRBV12-4 and TRBJ1-2; D is ambiguous. V was pared by 3 bases and J by 8 bases, with 13 bases between. This CDR3 has 13 residues. CDR3 bases: TGTGCCAGCAGTTTCTCCCCCGCGGGGGGCTACACCTTC. Translated, it gives CASSFSPAGGYTF.

The V and J genes are TRBV30 and TRBJ1-1, with D maybe TRBD1 (5 bases). Per germline, CDR1 GTSNPN and CDR2 SVGIG (reference sequence). The CDR3 consists of 11 residues. V was cut by 5 bases and J by 3 bases, with 7 bases left in between. CDR3 in DNA: TGTGCCTGGCAGGGTTACACTGAAGCTTTCTTT. Amino acids: CAWQGYTEAFF.